This T cell receptor (beta chain) comes out of a study of blood T cell repertoires in COVID-19. Study in general: Sample material is recorded as cDNA or gDNA derived from T cells, B-cell-depleted T cells, or PBMCs.

Repertoires were generated with immunoSEQ multiplex PCR, while TCRdb's copy carries only in-frame clones and drops some. The table lists about 170,000 clones, 85% of them singletons. Enrollment of patients from Seattle took place during active infection, with longitudinal follow-up. CDR3 length equals 18 residues. The J segment lost 5 bases and the V segment lost 6 bases, leaving 19 bases of the junction unmatched. The germline V gene has CDR1 SEHNR and CDR2 FQNEAQ (reference sequence). The sequenced material came from peripheral blood. The sequence came from a woman over 75 with COVID-19, enrolled during active disease. The V and J genes are TRBV7-9 and TRBJ2-1; 7 bases map to TRBD2. CDR3 in DNA: TGTGCCAGCAGACCTGCGGTTCGGCAGCCGGGAGGTCACAATGAGCAGTTCTTC. It translates to CASRPAVRQPGGHNEQFF.